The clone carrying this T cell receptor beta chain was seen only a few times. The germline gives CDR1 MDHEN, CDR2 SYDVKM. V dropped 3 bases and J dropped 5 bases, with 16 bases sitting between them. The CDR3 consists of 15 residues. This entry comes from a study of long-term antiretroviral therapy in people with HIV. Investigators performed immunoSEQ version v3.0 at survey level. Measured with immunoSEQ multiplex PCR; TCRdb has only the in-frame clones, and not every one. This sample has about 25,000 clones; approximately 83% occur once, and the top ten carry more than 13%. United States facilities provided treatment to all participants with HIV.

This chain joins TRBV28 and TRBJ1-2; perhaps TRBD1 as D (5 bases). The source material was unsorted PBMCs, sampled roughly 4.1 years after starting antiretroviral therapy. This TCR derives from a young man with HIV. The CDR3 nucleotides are TGTGCCAGCAGTTTCCTCCCAGGGATCCTATATGGCTACACCTTC. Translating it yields CASSFLPGILYGYTF.